This T cell receptor (beta chain) emerged from a study of cytomegalovirus exposure and HLA in healthy donors. 60 Vbeta and 13 Jbeta primers were used in PCR. The repertoire was sequenced with immunoSEQ multiplex PCR; TCRdb's copy has only in-frame clones and lacks some. The repertoire includes about 180,000 clones, around 82% of them detected once, and around 0.93% sits in the top ten. This clone was seen a handful of times. The V gene's germline CDR1 is MRHNA and CDR2 SNTAGT. Trimming took 4 bases from V and 1 from J, leaving 13 bases between them. The length of the CDR3 is 15 residues. The chain carries TRBV6-4 and TRBJ1-1; D possibly corresponds to TRBD1 (6 bases). The origin of this receptor is a man in his thirties or forties in good health and CMV-seronegative. Source material: PBMCs. The CDR3 nucleotides are TGTGCCAGCAGTGCCTCACAGGGACCGAACACTGAAGCTTTCTTT. Translating gives CASSASQGPNTEAFF.